This T cell receptor (beta chain) was captured by sequencing in a study of cytomegalovirus exposure and HLA in healthy donors. Study context: Earlier findings included about 120 million unique TCR beta sequences obtained from around 180 million T cells. General study findings and limits: The authors later found most CMV-associated TCR beta chains appeared HLA-restricted. The likely explanation for a cluster of highly shared sequence variants was sequencing artifact.

The study ran its PCR with 60 Vbeta and 13 Jbeta primers. How the authors handled the data: Among the unique TCR beta chains that a later analysis counted, about 84 million in all, about 10 million were shared. Profiled with immunoSEQ multiplex PCR; TCRdb holds only in-frame clones, not every one. D and trimming come from the DNA, and the V and J calls and clone size come from that table. The repertoire holds about 150,000 clones, with 64% as singletons. Comments on this clone: Its matching antigen is unknown.

Germline loops: CDR1 SQVTM, CDR2 ANQGSEA. The CDR3 is 13 amino acids. V lost 4 bases to trimming and J lost 5 bases; unmatched junction nucleotides: 4. This TCR was recovered from a woman aged 25-40 years in good health and CMV-seropositive. V and J are TRBV29-1 and TRBJ1-1; 10 nucleotides match TRBD1. Input material: PBMCs. The CDR3 loop reads CSVVRTGGTEAFF. For the CDR3, the DNA is TGCAGCGTTGTCCGGACAGGGGGAACTGAAGCTTTCTTT.